The present T cell receptor beta chain was sequenced within a study of cytomegalovirus exposure and HLA in healthy donors. Study outcomes and limitations: The authors listed 180 or so TCR beta chains as cytomegalovirus-associated.

On this clone itself: No antigen is known for it.

Profiled with immunoSEQ multiplex PCR; TCRdb holds only in-frame clones, not every one. This sample has approximately 80,000 clones; 93% occur once, and the top ten carry 3% to 4.5%. The CDR3 runs 16 residues. J was trimmed by 1 base and V by 1 base; bases with no gene match: 6. In germline, CDR1 is SGHRS, CDR2 YFSETQ. The sequence was obtained from a woman younger than 45 in good health and CMV-seronegative. The J gene is TRBJ2-3, the V gene TRBV5-1, with TRBD2 matching 7 bases. The sequenced material came from PBMCs. The CDR3 sequence: CASSLPLGGGTDTQYF. CDR3 nucleotide sequence: TGCGCCAGCAGCTTGCCCCTGGGGGGGGGCACAGATACGCAGTATTTT.